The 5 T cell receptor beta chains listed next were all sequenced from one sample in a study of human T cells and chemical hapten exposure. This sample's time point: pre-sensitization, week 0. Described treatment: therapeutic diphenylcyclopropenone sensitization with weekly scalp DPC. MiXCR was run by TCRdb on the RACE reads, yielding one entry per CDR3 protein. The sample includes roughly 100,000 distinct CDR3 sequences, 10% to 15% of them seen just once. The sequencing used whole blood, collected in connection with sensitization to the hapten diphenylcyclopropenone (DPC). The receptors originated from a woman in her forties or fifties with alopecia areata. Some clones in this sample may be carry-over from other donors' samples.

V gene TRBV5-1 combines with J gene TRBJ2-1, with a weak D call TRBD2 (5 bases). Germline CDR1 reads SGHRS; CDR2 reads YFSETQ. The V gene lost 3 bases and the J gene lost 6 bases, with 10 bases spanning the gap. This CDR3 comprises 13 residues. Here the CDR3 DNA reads TGCGCCAGCAGCTCCCCCGAGGGCAATGAGCAGTTCTTC. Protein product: CASSSPEGNEQFF. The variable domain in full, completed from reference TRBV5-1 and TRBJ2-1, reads KAGVTQTPRYLIKTRGQQVTLSCSPISGHRSVSWYQQTPGQGLQFLFEYFSETQRNKGNFPGRFSGRQFSNSRSEMNVSTLELGDSALYLCASSSPEGNEQFFGPGTRLTVL.

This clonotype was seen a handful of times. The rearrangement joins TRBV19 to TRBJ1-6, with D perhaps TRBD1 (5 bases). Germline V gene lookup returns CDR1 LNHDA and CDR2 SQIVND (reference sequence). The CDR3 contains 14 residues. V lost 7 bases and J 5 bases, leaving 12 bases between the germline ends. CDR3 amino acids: CASTTTGDNSPLHF. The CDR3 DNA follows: TGTGCCAGTACGACGACGGGGGATAATTCACCCCTCCACTTT.

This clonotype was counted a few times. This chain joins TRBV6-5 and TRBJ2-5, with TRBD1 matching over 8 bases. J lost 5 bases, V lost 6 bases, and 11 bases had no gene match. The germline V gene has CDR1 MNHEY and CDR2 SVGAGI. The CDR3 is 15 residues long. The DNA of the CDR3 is TGTGCCAGCAGCCTCTATAGCGACAGGGGTGAGACCCAGTACTTC. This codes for CASSLYSDRGETQYF.

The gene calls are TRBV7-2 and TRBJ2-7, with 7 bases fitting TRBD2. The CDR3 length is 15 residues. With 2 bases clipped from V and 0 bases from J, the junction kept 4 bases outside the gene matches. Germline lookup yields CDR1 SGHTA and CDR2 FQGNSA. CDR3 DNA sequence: TGTGCCAGCAGCTTATCGGGAGGTCGCTCCTACGAGCAGTACTTC. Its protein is CASSLSGGRSYEQYF. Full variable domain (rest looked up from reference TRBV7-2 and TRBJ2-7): GAGVSQSPSNKVTEKGKDVELRCDPISGHTALYWYRQSLGQGLEFLIYFQGNSAPDKSGLPSDRFSAERTGGSVSTLTIQRTQQEDSAVYLCASSLSGGRSYEQYFGPGTRLTVT.

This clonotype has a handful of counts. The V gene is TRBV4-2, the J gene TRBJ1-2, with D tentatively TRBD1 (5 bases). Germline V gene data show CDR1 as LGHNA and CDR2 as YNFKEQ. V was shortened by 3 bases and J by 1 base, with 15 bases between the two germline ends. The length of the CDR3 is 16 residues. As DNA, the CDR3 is TGTGCCAGCAGCCACGCCGGGAAAGGGGTTAACTATGGCTACACCTTC. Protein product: CASSHAGKGVNYGYTF.